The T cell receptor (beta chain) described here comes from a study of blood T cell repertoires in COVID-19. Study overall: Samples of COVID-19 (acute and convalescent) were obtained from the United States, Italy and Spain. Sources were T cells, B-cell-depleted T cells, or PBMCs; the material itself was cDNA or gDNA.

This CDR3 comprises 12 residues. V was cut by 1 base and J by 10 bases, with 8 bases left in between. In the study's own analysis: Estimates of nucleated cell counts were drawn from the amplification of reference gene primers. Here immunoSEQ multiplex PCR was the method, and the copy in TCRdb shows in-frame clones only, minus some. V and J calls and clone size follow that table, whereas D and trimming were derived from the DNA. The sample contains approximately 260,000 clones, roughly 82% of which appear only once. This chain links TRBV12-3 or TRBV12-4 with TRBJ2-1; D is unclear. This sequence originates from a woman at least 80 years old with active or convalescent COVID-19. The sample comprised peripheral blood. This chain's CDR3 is CASSLVQVEQFF. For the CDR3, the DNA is TGTGCCAGCAGTTTAGTTCAGGTGGAGCAGTTCTTC.